Following are 24 T cell receptor beta chains from one sample sequenced in a study of blood T cell repertoires in COVID-19. TCRdb keeps only in-frame clones here, not all; method: immunoSEQ multiplex PCR. This repertoire shows tens of thousands of clones, roughly 80% found once; its top ten account for about 6.2%. Sequencing was performed on peripheral blood. The source is a human donor in a cohort sampled during active or convalescent COVID-19.

The count of this clone is one. The gene calls are TRBV9 and TRBJ2-7; 8 nucleotides align to TRBD2. The CDR3 spans 16 residues. V shed 7 bases and J 6 bases; nucleotides not matched to a gene: 18. The germline gives CDR1 SGDLS, CDR2 YYNGEE. CDR3 DNA sequence: TGTGCCAGCGCTCAAGCCGGGGACGGGGGGGCCCGCGAGCAGTACTTC. It specifies CASAQAGDGGAREQYF.

This rearrangement joins TRBV4-1 to TRBJ1-6; D possibly corresponds to TRBD1 (6 bases). Germline V gives CDR1 MGHRA, CDR2 YSYEKL. There are 14 residues in the CDR3. Trimming left V 2 bases short and J 10 bases short, with 12 bases between. The DNA of the CDR3 is TGCGCCAGCAGCCAAAGGACAGACGGCTCACCCCTCCACTTT. It translates to CASSQRTDGSPLHF.

This clone was found a few times. The V gene is TRBV23-1, the J gene TRBJ2-5, with D possibly TRBD2 on 6 matching bases. TRBV23-1 carries the ORF label, with uncertain function. Trimming removed 2 bases from V and 1 base from J, with 8 bases in between. The CDR3 is 14 amino acids. CDR3 region: CASSQGLLQETQYF. CDR3 sequence (DNA): TGCGCCAGCAGTCAAGGACTACTCCAAGAGACCCAGTACTTC.

This clone has only one observation. The V and J genes are TRBV3-1 (or the pseudogene TRBV3-2) and TRBJ2-1, with D unresolved. The CDR3 consists of 13 residues. The ends were cut back, 2 bases at V and 7 bases at J, with 9 bases in the middle. Germline CDR1 reads LGHDT; CDR2 reads YNNKEL (reference sequence). The CDR3: CASSQSASNEQFF. CDR3 bases: TGTGCCAGCAGCCAATCGGCTAGTAATGAGCAGTTCTTC.

The chain has TRBV10-3 and TRBJ1-2; D is undetermined. Germline CDR1 reads ENHRY; CDR2 reads SYGVKD. Between the trimmed V and J ends, which lost 0 bases and 8 bases, there was a span of 4 bases. This CDR3 is built from 11 residues. The CDR3 nucleotides read TGTGCCATCAGTGAGTCCGGGGGCTACACCTTC. Protein sequence: CAISESGGYTF.

The chain recombines TRBV5-1 with TRBJ2-5; 8 bases align to TRBD1. Per germline, CDR1 SGHRS and CDR2 YFSETQ. This CDR3 spans 15 amino acids. With 2 bases clipped from V and 1 base from J, the junction kept 4 bases outside the gene matches. CDR3 bases: TGCGCCAGCAGCTTTGGGGACAGGAGCCAAGAGACCCAGTACTTC. It is translated as CASSFGDRSQETQYF.

The V call is TRBV7-2, the J call TRBJ2-3, with 9 bases fitting TRBD2. V was clipped by 1 base and J by 6 bases; unmatched bases: 14. The CDR3 totals 18 residues. Germline CDR1 reads SGHTA; CDR2 reads FQGNSA. DNA for the CDR3: TGTGCCAGCAGCTTAGGAAGGGAAAGCGGGGGGTCCCAGGATACGCAGTATTTT. This gives the protein CASSLGRESGGSQDTQYF.

The V call is TRBV6-5, the J call TRBJ1-4; the D gene is possibly TRBD1 (6 bases). Germline V gene data show CDR1 as MNHEY and CDR2 as SVGAGI. V was cut by 6 bases and J by 7 bases, with 15 bases left in between. The CDR3 totals 14 residues. The CDR3 loop is CASSQTRTVEKLFF. The CDR3 coding sequence is TGTGCCAGCAGCCAAACCCGGACAGTTGAAAAACTGTTTTTT.

The chain carries TRBV9 and TRBJ2-2; 9 nucleotides align to TRBD2. J was trimmed by 4 bases and V by 4 bases; bases with no gene match: 2. Looked up from germline, CDR1 is SGDLS and CDR2 is YYNGEE. The CDR3 runs to 14 residues. This CDR3 reads CASSPGLATGELFF. CDR3 nucleotide sequence: TGTGCCAGCAGCCCGGGACTAGCCACCGGGGAGCTGTTTTTT.

This clone has just a few counts. CDR3: CASSSSGGSYEQYF. CDR3 coding DNA: TGTGCCAGCAGCAGTAGCGGGGGCTCCTACGAGCAGTACTTC. The rearrangement uses TRBV4-2 and TRBJ2-7, with 9 bases fitting TRBD2. This CDR3 is 14 amino acids long. Per the germline V gene, CDR1 is LGHNA and CDR2 is YNFKEQ. The V segment lost 5 bases and the J segment 0 bases; nucleotides outside the gene matches: 2.

The chain couples TRBV9 to TRBJ2-1; the D gene is possibly TRBD2 (7 bases). The CDR3 is 15 residues long. Germline-derived CDR1 and CDR2 are SGDLS and YYNGEE. The V end lost 0 bases, the J end lost 2 bases, and 9 bases lay between the germline ends. The DNA for the CDR3 is TGTGCCAGCAGCGTAGGGGGGGGCACCTACAATGAGCAGTTCTTC. It yields the protein CASSVGGGTYNEQFF.

V is TRBV4-3 and J is TRBJ1-2, with 7 positions matching TRBD1. J was trimmed by 6 bases and V by 4 bases; bases with no gene match: 5. Germline CDR1 and CDR2: LGHNA and YSLEER. The CDR3 contains 13 residues. The CDR3 protein is CASSRTGSDGYTF. CDR3 sequence (DNA): TGCGCCAGCAGCCGGACAGGTTCGGATGGCTACACCTTC.

This chain joins TRBV27 and TRBJ2-5, with D possibly TRBD2 on 5 matching bases. This CDR3 region has 15 residues. The V end lost 5 bases, the J end lost 2 bases, and 15 bases lay between the germline ends. Germline CDR1 and CDR2: MNHEY and SMNVEV (reference sequence). The CDR3: CASSLRGGVQETQYF. DNA for the CDR3: TGTGCCAGCAGTCTCCGGGGTGGGGTACAAGAGACCCAGTACTTC.

The chain has TRBV6-2 or TRBV6-3 and TRBJ1-2; no clear D. With 5 bases removed from V and 4 bases from J, the gap between germline ends came to 8 bases. The CDR3 covers 12 residues. Germline lookup yields CDR1 MNHEY and CDR2 SVGEGT. Here the CDR3 DNA reads TGTGCCAGCAGTCTACAGTCCTATGGCTACACCTTC. This gives the protein CASSLQSYGYTF.

The CDR3 protein is CASSEAGGFADTQYF. In nucleotides, the CDR3 is TGTGCCAGTAGTGAGGCAGGGGGCTTCGCAGATACGCAGTATTTT. The chain joins TRBV19 to TRBJ2-3; 8 bases match TRBD1. Germline V gene data show CDR1 as LNHDA and CDR2 as SQIVND (reference sequence). Germline trimming cut 5 bases from V and 4 bases from J; bases unmatched to any gene: 8. The CDR3 extends over 15 amino acids.

This rearrangement joins TRBV7-2 to TRBJ2-1; 10 positions agree with TRBD2. CDR3 size: 15 residues. Germline CDR1 SGHTA, CDR2 FQGNSA. The trim removed 6 bases at V and 5 bases at J, leaving 7 bases unmatched. CDR3 loop: CASRKAGGPNNEQFF. The CDR3 bases are TGTGCCAGCAGAAAAGCGGGGGGGCCTAACAATGAGCAGTTCTTC. Supplemented by reference TRBV7-2 and TRBJ2-1, the full variable domain reads GAGVSQSPSNKVTEKGKDVELRCDPISGHTALYWYRQSLGQGLEFLIYFQGNSAPDKSGLPSDRFSAERTGGSVSTLTIQRTQQEDSAVYLCASRKAGGPNNEQFFGPGTRLTVL.

Only one count was recorded for this clone. The chain is built from TRBV18 and TRBJ1-3, with TRBD1 identical over 8 bases. CDR1 and CDR2 (germline): KGHSH, LQKENI. The CDR3 covers 15 residues. The junction had 8 bases not matched to a gene; V was cut back by 3 bases and J by 7 bases. For the CDR3, the DNA is TGTGCCAGCTCACCCGGACAGGGAGGTGGCAACACCATATATTTT. Translated, it gives CASSPGQGGGNTIYF.

This clone was seen just once. The rearrangement links TRBV7-9 to TRBJ1-1; 7 bases map to TRBD1. This CDR3 has 12 amino acids. With 5 bases clipped from V and 8 bases from J, the junction kept 5 bases outside the gene matches. Germline lookup yields CDR1 SEHNR and CDR2 FQNEAQ (reference sequence). Written as DNA, the CDR3 is TGTGCCAGCAGCGTGGGACAGAGGGAAGCTTTCTTT. Amino acids: CASSVGQREAFF. Full variable domain (remainder filled in from reference TRBV7-9 and TRBJ1-1): DTGVSQNPRHKITKRGQNVTFRCDPISEHNRLYWYRQTLGQGPEFLTYFQNEAQLEKSRLLSDRFSAERPKGSFSTLEIQRTEQGDSAMYLCASSVGQREAFFGQGTRLTVV.

The chain joins TRBV7-8 to TRBJ1-6; TRBD1 might be the D (5 bases). Per germline, CDR1 SGHVS and CDR2 FQNEAQ. Trimming took 2 bases from V and 4 from J, leaving 18 bases between them. This CDR3 comprises 18 residues. CDR3 nucleotides: TGTGCCAGCAGCTTAAGGGGCCTATCGGGCCCATATAATTCACCCCTCCACTTT. It translates to CASSLRGLSGPYNSPLHF. Complete variable domain (other parts from reference TRBV7-8 and TRBJ1-6): GAGVSQSPRYKVAKRGQDVALRCDPISGHVSLFWYQQALGQGPEFLTYFQNEAQLDKSGLPSDRFFAERPEGSVSTLKIQRTQQEDSAVYLCASSLRGLSGPYNSPLHFGNGTRLTVT.

The chain has TRBV19 and TRBJ1-5; D is unresolved. Per the germline V gene, CDR1 is LNHDA and CDR2 is SQIVND (reference sequence). The CDR3 spans 14 residues. Trimming removed 10 bases at V and 0 bases at J, with 13 bases between. The CDR3 is CATRPGNSNQPQHF. DNA for the CDR3: TGTGCCACCCGCCCGGGGAATAGCAATCAGCCCCAGCATTTT.

This chain links TRBV25-1 with TRBJ1-2, with D unresolved. Trimming took off 6 bases at V and 2 bases at J, with 10 bases between the two ends. Germline assignment: CDR1 MGHDK and CDR2 SYGVNS. The CDR3 has 13 residues. The chain's CDR3 is CASSLIGNYGYTF. CDR3 nucleotide sequence: TGTGCCAGCAGCCTAATCGGGAACTATGGCTACACCTTC.

This clone came up once. The genes are TRBV2 and TRBJ1-5; tentative D call: TRBD1 (5 bases). Germline assignment: CDR1 SNHLY and CDR2 FYNNEI. Deletions cut 6 bases from V and 4 bases from J, with 13 bases between. The length of the CDR3 is 14 residues. This chain's CDR3 is CASSLRQTNQPQHF. Written as DNA, the CDR3 is TGTGCCAGCAGCCTGCGACAGACTAATCAGCCCCAGCATTTT. The full variable domain, its missing parts supplied by reference TRBV2 and TRBJ1-5, is EPEVTQTPSHQVTQMGQEVILRCVPISNHLYFYWYRQILGQKVEFLVSFYNNEISEKSEIFDDQFSVERPDGSNFTLKIRSTKLEDSAMYFCASSLRQTNQPQHFGDGTRLSIL.

This sequence joins TRBV18 and TRBJ2-5; 9 nucleotides match TRBD2. Germline V gene lookup returns CDR1 KGHSH and CDR2 LQKENI. Trimming removed 0 bases from V and 2 bases from J; junction bases left unmatched: 4. CDR3 length: 16 residues. The CDR3 bases are TGTGCCAGCTCACCACCGTCTAGCGGGACTCAAGAGACCCAGTACTTC. Translated: CASSPPSSGTQETQYF.

The J gene is TRBJ1-5, the V gene TRBV6-1, with D possibly being TRBD1 (6 bases). This CDR3 is built from 16 residues. Germline assignment: CDR1 MNHNS and CDR2 SASEGT. The V gene lost 0 bases and the J gene lost 5 bases, with 14 bases spanning the gap. For the CDR3, the DNA is TGTGCCAGCAGTGAAGCGGGGTCAGGGGCCCATCAGCCCCAGCATTTT. This encodes CASSEAGSGAHQPQHF.